The present entry profiles one TCR beta chain with its context. As processed by the authors: By means of reference gene primer amplification, nucleated cell counts were estimated. The data were produced by immunoSEQ multiplex PCR, yet TCRdb's version contains in-frame clones alone and is incomplete. The V and J calls and the clone size are those of that table, but D and trimming were determined from the DNA. The sample yields about 140,000 clones, under 85% seen once. The data originate from a study of blood T cell repertoires in COVID-19. Study in general: Italy, Spain and the United States were the sources of the convalescent and acute COVID-19 samples. The analysed material was cDNA or gDNA that came from T cells, B-cell-depleted T cells, or PBMCs.

This clonotype was sampled from a woman aged 80 or older in a cohort sampled during active or convalescent COVID-19. The specimen was peripheral blood.

Here the CDR3 DNA reads TGTGCCAGCAGCTTAATGTCCGGGGTCGACAATGAGCAGTTCTTC. Translation gives CASSLMSGVDNEQFF. The chain uses TRBV7-3 and TRBJ2-1, with a tentative D call TRBD2 (5 bases). Germline V gene sequence: CDR1 SGHTA, CDR2 FQGTGA. The V end was cut by 1 base, the J end by 5 bases, with 12 bases between. The CDR3 contains 15 residues. The full variable domain, its missing parts supplied by reference TRBV7-3 and TRBJ2-1, is GAGVSQTPSNKVTEKGKYVELRCDPISGHTALYWYRQSLGQGPEFLIYFQGTGAADDSGLPNDRFFAVRPEGSVSTLKIQRTERGDSAVYLCASSLMSGVDNEQFFGPGTRLTVL.